This T cell receptor (beta chain) appears in the sequencing data of a study of CD8 T cells in Susac syndrome. General observations from the study: As the study acknowledged, the number of individuals who were part of its TCR sequencing and HLA analysis was relatively small.

Reverse transcription of roughly 0.45 to 1 ug RNA was carried out with random hexamers. TCRdb itself ran the immunoSEQ multiplex PCR reads through MiXCR, one entry per CDR3 protein. The profile shows hundreds of thousands of distinct CDR3 sequences, approximately 90% of them singletons. V shed 2 bases, J shed 1 base, and the junction held 9 bases outside the gene matches. CDR3 size: 17 residues. CDR1 is ENHRY, CDR2 SYGVKD, per germline. The CD8+ and CD4+ T cells were isolated magnetically using a negative isolation approach, whereas the TEMRA cells were enriched by FACS. To note about this clonotype: The antigen remains undetermined.

This clonotype originated in a human donor with multiple sclerosis. Sequenced material: CD8+ T cells from PBMCs. The rearrangement uses TRBV10-3 and TRBJ2-5; 8 bases fit TRBD1. The DNA for the CDR3 is TGTGCCATCAGTGAGACTAGACCAGGGGGCGGCCAAGAGACCCAGTACTTC. It codes for CAISETRPGGGQETQYF.